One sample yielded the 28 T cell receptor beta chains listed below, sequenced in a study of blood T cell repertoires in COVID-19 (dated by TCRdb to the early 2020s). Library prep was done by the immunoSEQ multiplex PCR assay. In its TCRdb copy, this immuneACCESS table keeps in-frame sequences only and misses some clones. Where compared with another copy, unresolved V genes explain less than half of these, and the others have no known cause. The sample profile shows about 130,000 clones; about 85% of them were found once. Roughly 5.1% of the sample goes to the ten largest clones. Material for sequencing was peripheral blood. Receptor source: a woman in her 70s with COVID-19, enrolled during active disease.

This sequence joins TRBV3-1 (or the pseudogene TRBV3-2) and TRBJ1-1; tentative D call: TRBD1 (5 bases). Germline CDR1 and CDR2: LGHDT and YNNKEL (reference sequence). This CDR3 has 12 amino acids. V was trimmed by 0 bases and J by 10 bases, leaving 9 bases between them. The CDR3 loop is CASSQDPGGAFF. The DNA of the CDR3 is TGTGCCAGCAGCCAAGATCCGGGGGGAGCTTTCTTT.

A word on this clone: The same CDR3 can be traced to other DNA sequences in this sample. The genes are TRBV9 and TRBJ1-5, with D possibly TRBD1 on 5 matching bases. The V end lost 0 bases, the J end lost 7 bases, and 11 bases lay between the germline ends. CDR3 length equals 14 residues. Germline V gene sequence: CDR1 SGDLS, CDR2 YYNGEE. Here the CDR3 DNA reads TGTGCCAGCAGCGTAGATGGGGCCGGCCAGCCCCAGCATTTT. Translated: CASSVDGAGQPQHF.

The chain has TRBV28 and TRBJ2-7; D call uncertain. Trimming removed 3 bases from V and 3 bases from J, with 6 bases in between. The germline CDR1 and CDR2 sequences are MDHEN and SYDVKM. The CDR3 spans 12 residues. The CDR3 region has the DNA TGTGCCAGCAGTTTTCTCCTCTACGAGCAGTACTTC. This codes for CASSFLLYEQYF.

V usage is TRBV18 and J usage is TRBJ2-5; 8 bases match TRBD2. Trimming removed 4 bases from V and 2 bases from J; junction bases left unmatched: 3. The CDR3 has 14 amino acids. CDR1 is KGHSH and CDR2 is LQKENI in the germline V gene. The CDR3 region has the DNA TGTGCCAGCTCACTGGAGCGGGGGCAAGAGACCCAGTACTTC. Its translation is CASSLERGQETQYF.

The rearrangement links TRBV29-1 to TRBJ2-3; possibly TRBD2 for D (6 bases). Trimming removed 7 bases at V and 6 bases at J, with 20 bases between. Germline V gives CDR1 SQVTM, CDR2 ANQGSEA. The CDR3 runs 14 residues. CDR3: CSAARRAPEDTQYF. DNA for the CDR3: TGCAGCGCGGCCAGGAGGGCTCCAGAGGATACGCAGTATTTT.

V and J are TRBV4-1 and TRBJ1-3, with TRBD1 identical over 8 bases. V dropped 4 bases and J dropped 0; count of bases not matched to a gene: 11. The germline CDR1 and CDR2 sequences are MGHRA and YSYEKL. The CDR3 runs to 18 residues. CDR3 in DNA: TGCGCCAGCAGCCCGGTCGGGAACAGGGGGAACTCTGGAAACACCATATATTTT. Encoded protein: CASSPVGNRGNSGNTIYF.

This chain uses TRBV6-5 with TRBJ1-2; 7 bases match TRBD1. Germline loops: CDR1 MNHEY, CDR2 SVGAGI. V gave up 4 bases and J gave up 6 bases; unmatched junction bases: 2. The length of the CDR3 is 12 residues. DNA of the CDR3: TGTGCCAGCAGTTCGACAGGGAATGGCTACACCTTC. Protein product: CASSSTGNGYTF.

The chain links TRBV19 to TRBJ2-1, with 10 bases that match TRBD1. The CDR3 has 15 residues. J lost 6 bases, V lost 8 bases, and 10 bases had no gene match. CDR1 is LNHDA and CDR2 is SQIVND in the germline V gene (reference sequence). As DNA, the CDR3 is TGTGCCAGTTGTTTGTGGGGGACAGGGGTCAATGAGCAGTTCTTC. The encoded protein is CASCLWGTGVNEQFF.

CDR3 residues: CATSSGRSSGGLGNEQFF. The CDR3 nucleotides read TGTGCCACCAGCTCCGGGAGGTCTAGCGGGGGGCTGGGGAATGAGCAGTTCTTC. V gene TRBV15 combines with J gene TRBJ2-1; 11 bases are shared with TRBD2. V lost 5 bases and J lost 7; bases outside the gene matches: 16. Germline V CDR1 and CDR2: LNHNV, YYDKDF (reference sequence). The CDR3 spans 18 residues.

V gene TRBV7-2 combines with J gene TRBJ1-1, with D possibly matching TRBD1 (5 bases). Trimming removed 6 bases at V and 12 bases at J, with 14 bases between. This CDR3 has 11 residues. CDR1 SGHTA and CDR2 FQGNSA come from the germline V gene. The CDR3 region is CASSSTGSTFF. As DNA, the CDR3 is TGTGCCAGCAGTAGTACAGGTTCAACTTTCTTT.

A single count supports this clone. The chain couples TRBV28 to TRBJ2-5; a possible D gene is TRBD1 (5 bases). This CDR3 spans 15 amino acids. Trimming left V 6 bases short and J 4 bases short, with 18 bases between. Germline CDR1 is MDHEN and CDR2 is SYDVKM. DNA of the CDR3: TGTGCCAGCAGCCTCCCGGCAGGGCGATCAGAGACCCAGTACTTC. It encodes CASSLPAGRSETQYF.

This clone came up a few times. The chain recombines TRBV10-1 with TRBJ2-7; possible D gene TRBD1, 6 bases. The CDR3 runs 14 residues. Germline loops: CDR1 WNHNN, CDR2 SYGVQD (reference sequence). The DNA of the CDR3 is TGCGCGGAAATCCAGGGGCTCTCTCTTTACGAGCAGTACTTC. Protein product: CAEIQGLSLYEQYF.

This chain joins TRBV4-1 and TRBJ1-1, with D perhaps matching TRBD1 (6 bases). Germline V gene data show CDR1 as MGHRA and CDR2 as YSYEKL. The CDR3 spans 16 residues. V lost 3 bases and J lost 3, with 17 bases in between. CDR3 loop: CASSHVLTGSYTEAFF. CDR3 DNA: TGCGCCAGCAGCCATGTTTTGACAGGTTCATACACTGAAGCTTTCTTT.

The CDR3 nucleotides are TGTGCCAGCAGCGCGGAGACAGGGTCTAGGACCGGGGAGCTGTTTTTT. It translates to CASSAETGSRTGELFF. The rearrangement links TRBV7-2 to TRBJ2-2, with 7 bases lining up with TRBD1. The CDR3 is 16 amino acids. V lost 5 bases, J lost 5 bases, and 11 bases stayed unmatched. CDR1 and CDR2 from the germline V gene are SGHTA and FQGNSA.

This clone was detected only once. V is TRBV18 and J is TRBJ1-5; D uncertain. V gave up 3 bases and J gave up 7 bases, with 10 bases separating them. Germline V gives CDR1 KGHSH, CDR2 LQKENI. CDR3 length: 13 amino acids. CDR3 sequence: CASSPAGGQPQHF. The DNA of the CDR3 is TGTGCCAGCTCACCGGCGGGCGGGCAGCCCCAGCATTTT.

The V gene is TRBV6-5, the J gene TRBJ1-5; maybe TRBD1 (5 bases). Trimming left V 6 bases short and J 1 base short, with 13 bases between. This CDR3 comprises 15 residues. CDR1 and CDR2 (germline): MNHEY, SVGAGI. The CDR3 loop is CASSTMGGSNQPQHF. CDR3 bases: TGTGCCAGCAGCACAATGGGGGGGAGCAATCAGCCCCAGCATTTT.

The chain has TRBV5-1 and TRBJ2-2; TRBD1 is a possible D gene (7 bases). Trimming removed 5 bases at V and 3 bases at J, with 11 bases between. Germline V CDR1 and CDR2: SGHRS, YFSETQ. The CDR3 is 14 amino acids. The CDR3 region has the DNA TGCGCCAGCAGGGAGGGGGCGGACACCGGGGAGCTGTTTTTT. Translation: CASREGADTGELFF.

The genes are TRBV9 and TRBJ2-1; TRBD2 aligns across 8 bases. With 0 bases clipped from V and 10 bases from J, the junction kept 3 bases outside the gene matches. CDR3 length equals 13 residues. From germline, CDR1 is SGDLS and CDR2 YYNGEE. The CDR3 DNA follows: TGTGCCAGCAGCGTAGCCCCGGGAGGGGAGCAGTTCTTC. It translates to CASSVAPGGEQFF.

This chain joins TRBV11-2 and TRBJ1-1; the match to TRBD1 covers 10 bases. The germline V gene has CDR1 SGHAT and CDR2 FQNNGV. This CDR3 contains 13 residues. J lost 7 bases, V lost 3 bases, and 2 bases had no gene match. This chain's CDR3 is CASSLGQGNEAFF. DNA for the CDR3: TGTGCCAGCAGCTTGGGACAGGGGAATGAAGCTTTCTTT.

The CDR3, as DNA: TGTGCCAGCAGCCGTCCCGGGACAGGGGCCGAGCAGTACTTC. It translates to CASSRPGTGAEQYF. V and J are TRBV7-9 and TRBJ2-7, with 10 bases matching TRBD1. The junction had 7 bases not matched to a gene; V was cut back by 5 bases and J by 6 bases. The CDR3 runs to 14 residues. The V gene's germline CDR1 is SEHNR and CDR2 FQNEAQ (reference sequence).

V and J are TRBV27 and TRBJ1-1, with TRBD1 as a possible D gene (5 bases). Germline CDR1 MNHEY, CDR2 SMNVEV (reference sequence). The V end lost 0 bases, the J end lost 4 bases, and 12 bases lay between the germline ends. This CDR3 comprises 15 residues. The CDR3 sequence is CASSLSGRVGTEAFF. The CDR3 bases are TGTGCCAGCAGTTTATCGGGCAGGGTGGGCACTGAAGCTTTCTTT.

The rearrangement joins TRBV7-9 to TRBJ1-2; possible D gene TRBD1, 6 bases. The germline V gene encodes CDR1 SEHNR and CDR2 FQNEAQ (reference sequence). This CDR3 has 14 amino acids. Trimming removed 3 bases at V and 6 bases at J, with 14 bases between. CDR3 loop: CASSFKNRVNGYTF. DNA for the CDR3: TGTGCCAGCAGCTTCAAAAACAGGGTGAATGGCTACACCTTC. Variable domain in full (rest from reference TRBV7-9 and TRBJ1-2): DTGVSQNPRHKITKRGQNVTFRCDPISEHNRLYWYRQTLGQGPEFLTYFQNEAQLEKSRLLSDRFSAERPKGSFSTLEIQRTEQGDSAMYLCASSFKNRVNGYTFGSGTRLTVV.

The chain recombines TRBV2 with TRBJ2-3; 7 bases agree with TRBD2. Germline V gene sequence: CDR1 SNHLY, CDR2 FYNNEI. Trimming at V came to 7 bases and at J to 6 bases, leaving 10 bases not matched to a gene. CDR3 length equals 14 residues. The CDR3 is CASIHSGGADTQYF. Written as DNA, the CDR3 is TGTGCCAGCATTCACTCGGGAGGAGCCGATACGCAGTATTTT.

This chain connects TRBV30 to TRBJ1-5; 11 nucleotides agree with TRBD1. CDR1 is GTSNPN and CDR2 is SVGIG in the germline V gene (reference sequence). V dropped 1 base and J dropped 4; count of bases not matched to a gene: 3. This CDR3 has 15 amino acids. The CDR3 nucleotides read TGTGCCTGGAGTGAAGGGACAGGGGGAAATCAGCCCCAGCATTTT. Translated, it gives CAWSEGTGGNQPQHF.

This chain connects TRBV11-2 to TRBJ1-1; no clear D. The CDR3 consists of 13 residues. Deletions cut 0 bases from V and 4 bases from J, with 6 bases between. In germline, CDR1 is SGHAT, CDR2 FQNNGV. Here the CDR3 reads CASSLEQTTEAFF. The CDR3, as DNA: TGTGCCAGCAGCTTAGAACAGACCACTGAAGCTTTCTTT.

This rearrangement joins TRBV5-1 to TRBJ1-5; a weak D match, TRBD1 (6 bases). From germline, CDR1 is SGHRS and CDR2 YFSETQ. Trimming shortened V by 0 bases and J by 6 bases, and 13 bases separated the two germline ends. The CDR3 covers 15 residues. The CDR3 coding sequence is TGCGCCAGCAGCTTGGGGGCAGGGGTTGGTCAGCCCCAGCATTTT. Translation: CASSLGAGVGQPQHF.

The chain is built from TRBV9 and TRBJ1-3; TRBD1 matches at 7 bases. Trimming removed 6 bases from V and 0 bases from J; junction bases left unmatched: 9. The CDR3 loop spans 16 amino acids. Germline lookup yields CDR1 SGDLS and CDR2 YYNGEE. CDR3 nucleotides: TGTGCCAGCACCCCAGACAGGGCCAACTCTGGAAACACCATATATTTT. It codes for CASTPDRANSGNTIYF.

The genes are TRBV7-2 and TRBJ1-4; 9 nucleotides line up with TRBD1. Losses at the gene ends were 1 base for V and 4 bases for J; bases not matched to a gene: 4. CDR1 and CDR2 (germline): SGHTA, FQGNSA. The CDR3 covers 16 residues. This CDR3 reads CASSLGDRDYNEKLFF. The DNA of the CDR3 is TGTGCCAGCAGCTTAGGGGACAGGGACTATAATGAAAAACTGTTTTTT.